Presented here are 14 T cell receptor beta chains from one specimen sequenced in a study of vaccination effects on CD4 cells after COVID-19. Repertoires were generated with immunoSEQ multiplex PCR, while TCRdb's copy carries only in-frame clones and drops some. This table has 40,000 or so clones, about 81% appearing once. The antigens for these receptors are not known. Having been cultured for 10 days, the cells underwent CD4+ T cell isolation. Here the sequenced sample was CD4+ T cells from PBMCs cultured without peptide, taken before COVID-19 vaccination. These receptors were collected from a human donor who received a COVID-19 vaccine.

In this sample, this clone turned up a few times. The chain links TRBV5-1 to TRBJ2-2; D not resolved. The V and J ends lost 6 bases and 1 base respectively, with 10 bases between them. Germline values: CDR1 SGHRS, CDR2 YFSETQ. This CDR3 comprises 14 residues. The CDR3 coding sequence is TGCGCCAGCAAAATGCCAGGGAACACCGGGGAGCTGTTTTTT. Translating gives CASKMPGNTGELFF. Variable domain in full (rest from reference TRBV5-1 and TRBJ2-2): KAGVTQTPRYLIKTRGQQVTLSCSPISGHRSVSWYQQTPGQGLQFLFEYFSETQRNKGNFPGRFSGRQFSNSRSEMNVSTLELGDSALYLCASKMPGNTGELFFGEGSRLTVL.

This clone was counted a single time. The chain uses TRBV5-5 and TRBJ2-5; possible D gene TRBD2, 5 bases. V gave up 3 bases and J gave up 5 bases, with 14 bases separating them. The CDR3 runs to 14 residues. Germline CDR1 reads SGHKS; CDR2 reads YYEKEE (reference sequence). The CDR3 region has the DNA TGTGCCAGCAGCTGGGAACGGACGGGGGAGACCCAGTACTTC. It encodes CASSWERTGETQYF.

J is TRBJ2-6 and V is TRBV19, with D maybe TRBD1 (5 bases). From germline, CDR1 is LNHDA and CDR2 SQIVND (reference sequence). This CDR3 region has 15 residues. Trimming pared 7 bases from V and 4 bases from J, leaving 14 bases between. The CDR3 bases are TGTGCCAGTATGTCCCAGGGTGCCGGGGCCAACGTCCTGACTTTC. Amino acids: CASMSQGAGANVLTF.

This clone occurred a few times. The chain carries TRBV6-2 or TRBV6-3 and TRBJ1-5; no clear D. The CDR3 has 12 amino acids. V gave up 3 bases and J gave up 4 bases, with 4 bases separating them. Per germline, CDR1 MNHEY and CDR2 SVGEGT. The CDR3 is CASSYVNQPQHF. The CDR3 nucleotides read TGTGCCAGCAGTTATGTAAATCAGCCCCAGCATTTT.

This chain uses TRBV6-5 with TRBJ2-3; 9 bases fit TRBD1. V lost 5 bases and J lost 3; bases outside the gene matches: 6. Germline V gene lookup returns CDR1 MNHEY and CDR2 SVGAGI. CDR3 length: 15 amino acids. CDR3 sequence (DNA): TGTGCCAGCAGTCGTATACAGGGGGCAACAGATACGCAGTATTTT. This translates into CASSRIQGATDTQYF.

This chain joins TRBV7-8 and TRBJ1-5; 9 bases map to TRBD1. Germline V gene lookup returns CDR1 SGHVS and CDR2 FQNEAQ. V lost 2 bases, J lost 6 bases, and 11 bases stayed unmatched. CDR3 length equals 17 residues. In DNA form, the CDR3 reads TGTGCCAGCAGCTTACCACCGGGACAGGGTTCTTCTCAGCCCCAGCATTTT. It is translated as CASSLPPGQGSSQPQHF.

The V call is TRBV29-1, the J call TRBJ1-5; D is undetermined. The CDR3 runs 13 residues. V shed 6 bases and J shed 3 bases, with 12 bases lying between them. CDR1 SQVTM and CDR2 ANQGSEA come from the germline V gene. The DNA of the CDR3 is TGCAGCGTAGAACACAGCCCCAATCAGCCCCAGCATTTT. Translation: CSVEHSPNQPQHF.

This chain joins TRBV24-1 and TRBJ2-5, with D possibly TRBD1 on 6 matching bases. CDR1 is KGHDR and CDR2 is SFDVKD in the germline V gene. The CDR3 contains 14 residues. Trimming cost V 4 bases and J 5 bases, with 13 bases left between them. In DNA, the CDR3 is TGTGCCACCAGTGACTCCACAGGGTCCGAGACCCAGTACTTC. Its protein is CATSDSTGSETQYF.

The gene calls are TRBV2 and TRBJ2-7, with D possibly being TRBD2 (7 bases). CDR1 and CDR2 from the germline V gene are SNHLY and FYNNEI. V was clipped by 7 bases and J by 3 bases, with 16 bases between them. The CDR3 is 14 amino acids. CDR3 sequence (DNA): TGTGCCAGCACCTTCGGGGGGCAGATCTACGAGCAGTACGTC. Translated: CASTFGGQIYEQYV.

This chain links TRBV2 with TRBJ2-7; TRBD1 matches at 7 bases. Germline CDR1 SNHLY, CDR2 FYNNEI. The V and J ends lost 4 bases and 1 base, in that order; junction bases with no gene match: 1. This CDR3 is built from 13 residues. The CDR3, as DNA: TGTGCCAGCAGTGTACAGGGGTCCTACGAGCAGTACGTC. It yields the protein CASSVQGSYEQYV.

The chain has TRBV24-1 and TRBJ2-1; 7 positions match TRBD2. J gave up 4 bases and V 3 bases, and 8 bases lay outside the gene matches. Germline V gene sequence: CDR1 KGHDR, CDR2 SFDVKD. The CDR3 length is 16 residues. The CDR3: CATSDVGGAAYNEQFF. The CDR3 DNA is TGTGCCACCAGTGATGTGGGAGGGGCAGCATACAATGAGCAGTTCTTC.

This clone was counted a few times. This chain uses TRBV25-1 with TRBJ1-4; D is ambiguous. Trimming pared 6 bases from V and 3 bases from J, leaving 8 bases between. Per germline, CDR1 MGHDK and CDR2 SYGVNS. This CDR3 contains 13 residues. This CDR3 reads CASRVGSNEKLFF. The CDR3 DNA sequence: TGTGCCAGCAGAGTGGGGTCTAATGAAAAACTGTTTTTT. The full variable domain, with the rest looked up from reference TRBV25-1 and TRBJ1-4, is EADIYQTPRYLVIGTGKKITLECSQTMGHDKMYWYQQDPGMELHLIHYSYGVNSTEKGDLSSESTVSRIRTEHFPLTLESARPSHTSQYLCASRVGSNEKLFFGSGTQLSVL.

The chain links TRBV7-2 to TRBJ1-5, with TRBD1 matching 7 bases. The CDR3 loop spans 15 amino acids. Germline loops: CDR1 SGHTA, CDR2 FQGNSA. After removal of 5 bases from V and 6 bases from J, the junction contained 10 bases not matched to a gene. The CDR3, as DNA: TGTGCCAGCAGCGGGCAGGCAGGGGGAGGTCAGCCCCAGCATTTT. Encoded protein: CASSGQAGGGQPQHF.

This clone was observed once. The chain recombines TRBV19 with TRBJ2-7; 8 bases are a match to TRBD1. V was pared by 3 bases and J by 0 bases, with 4 bases of the junction left unmatched. CDR1 LNHDA and CDR2 SQIVND come from the germline V gene (reference sequence). The CDR3 runs to 15 residues. CDR3 bases: TGTGCCAGTAGTATCTGCGACAGGGGCTCCTACGAGCAGTACGTC. Translating gives CASSICDRGSYEQYV.